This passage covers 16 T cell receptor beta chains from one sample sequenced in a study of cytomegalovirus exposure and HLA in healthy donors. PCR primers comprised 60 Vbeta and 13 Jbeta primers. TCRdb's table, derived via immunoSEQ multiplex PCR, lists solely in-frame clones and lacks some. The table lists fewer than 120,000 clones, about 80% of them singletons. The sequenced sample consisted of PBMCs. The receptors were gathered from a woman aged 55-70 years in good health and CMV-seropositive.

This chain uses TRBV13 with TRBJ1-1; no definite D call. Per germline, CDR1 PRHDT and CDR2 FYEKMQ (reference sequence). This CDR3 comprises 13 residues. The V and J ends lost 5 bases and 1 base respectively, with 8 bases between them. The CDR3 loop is CASSPPGNTEAFF. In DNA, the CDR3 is TGTGCCAGCAGCCCCCCCGGGAACACTGAAGCTTTCTTT. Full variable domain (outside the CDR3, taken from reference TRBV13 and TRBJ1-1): AAGVIQSPRHLIKEKRETATLKCYPIPRHDTVYWYQQGPGQDPQFLISFYEKMQSDKGSIPDRFSAQQFSDYHSELNMSSLELGDSALYFCASSPPGNTEAFFGQGTRLTVV.

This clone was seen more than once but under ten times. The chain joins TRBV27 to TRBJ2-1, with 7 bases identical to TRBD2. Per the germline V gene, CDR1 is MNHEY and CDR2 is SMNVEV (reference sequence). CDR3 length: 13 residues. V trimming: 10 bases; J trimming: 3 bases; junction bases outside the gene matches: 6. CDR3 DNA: TGTGCCACCCTGGGACTAAACTACAATGAGCAGTTCTTC. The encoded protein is CATLGLNYNEQFF.

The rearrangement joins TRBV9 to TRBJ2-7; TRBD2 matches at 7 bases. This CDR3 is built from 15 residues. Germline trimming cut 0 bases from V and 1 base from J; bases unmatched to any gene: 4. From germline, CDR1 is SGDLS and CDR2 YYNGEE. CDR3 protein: CASSVDQAGSYEQYF. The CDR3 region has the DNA TGTGCCAGCAGCGTAGACCAAGCGGGGTCCTACGAGCAGTACTTC.

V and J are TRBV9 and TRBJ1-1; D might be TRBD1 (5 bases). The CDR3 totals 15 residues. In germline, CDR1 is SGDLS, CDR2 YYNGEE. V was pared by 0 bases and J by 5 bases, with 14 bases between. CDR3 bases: TGTGCCAGCAGCGTAGCTATCAGGCAGGGTACTGAAGCTTTCTTT. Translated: CASSVAIRQGTEAFF.

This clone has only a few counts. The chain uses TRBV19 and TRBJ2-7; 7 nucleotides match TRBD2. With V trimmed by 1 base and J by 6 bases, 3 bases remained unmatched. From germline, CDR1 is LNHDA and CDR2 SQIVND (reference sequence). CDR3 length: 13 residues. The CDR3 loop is CASSIVGEGEQYF. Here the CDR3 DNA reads TGTGCCAGTAGTATAGTAGGGGAGGGCGAGCAGTACTTC.

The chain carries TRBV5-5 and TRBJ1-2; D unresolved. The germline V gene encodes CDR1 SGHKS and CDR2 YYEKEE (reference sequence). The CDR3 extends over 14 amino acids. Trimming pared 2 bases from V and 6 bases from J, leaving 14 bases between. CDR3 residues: CASSFGNVKNGYTF. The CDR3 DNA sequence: TGTGCCAGCAGCTTCGGTAATGTAAAAAATGGCTACACCTTC.

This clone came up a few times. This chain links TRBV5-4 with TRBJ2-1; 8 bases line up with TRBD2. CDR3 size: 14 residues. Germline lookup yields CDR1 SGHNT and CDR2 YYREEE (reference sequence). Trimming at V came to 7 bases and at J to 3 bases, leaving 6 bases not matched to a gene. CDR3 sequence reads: CASFPGTSYNEQFF. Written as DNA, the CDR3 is TGTGCCAGCTTTCCCGGGACTAGCTACAATGAGCAGTTCTTC.

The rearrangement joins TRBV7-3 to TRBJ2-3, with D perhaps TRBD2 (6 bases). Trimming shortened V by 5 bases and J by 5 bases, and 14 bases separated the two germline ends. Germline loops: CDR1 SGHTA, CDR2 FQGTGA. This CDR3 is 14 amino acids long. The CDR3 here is CASSRVGGLDTQYF. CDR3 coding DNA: TGTGCCAGCAGCCGGGTGGGGGGTTTAGATACGCAGTATTTT. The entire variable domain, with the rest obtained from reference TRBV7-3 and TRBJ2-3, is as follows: GAGVSQTPSNKVTEKGKYVELRCDPISGHTALYWYRQSLGQGPEFLIYFQGTGAADDSGLPNDRFFAVRPEGSVSTLKIQRTERGDSAVYLCASSRVGGLDTQYFGPGTRLTVL.

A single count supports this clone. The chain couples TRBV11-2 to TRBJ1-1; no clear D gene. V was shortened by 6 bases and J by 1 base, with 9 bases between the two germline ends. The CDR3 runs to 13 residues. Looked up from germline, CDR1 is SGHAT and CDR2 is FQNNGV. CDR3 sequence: CASSIQRNTEAFF. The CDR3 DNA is TGTGCCAGCAGTATACAGAGGAACACTGAAGCTTTCTTT.

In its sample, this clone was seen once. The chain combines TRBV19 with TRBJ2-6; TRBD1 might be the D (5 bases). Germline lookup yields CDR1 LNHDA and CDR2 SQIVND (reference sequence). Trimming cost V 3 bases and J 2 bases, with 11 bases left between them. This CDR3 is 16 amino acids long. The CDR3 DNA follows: TGTGCCAGTAGTATTCAGGGTTCGCCTGGGGCCAACGTCCTGACTTTC. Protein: CASSIQGSPGANVLTF.

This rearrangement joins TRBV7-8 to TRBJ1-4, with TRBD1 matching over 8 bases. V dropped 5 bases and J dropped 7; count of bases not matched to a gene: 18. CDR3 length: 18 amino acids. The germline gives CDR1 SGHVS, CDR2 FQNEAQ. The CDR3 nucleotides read TGTGCCAGCAGCAGACATCCCGGGACAGGACCCGGGGTTGAAAAACTGTTTTTT. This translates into CASSRHPGTGPGVEKLFF.

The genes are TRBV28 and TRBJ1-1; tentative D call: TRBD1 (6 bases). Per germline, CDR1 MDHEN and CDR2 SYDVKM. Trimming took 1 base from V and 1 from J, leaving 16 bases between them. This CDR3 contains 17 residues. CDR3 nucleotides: TGTGCCAGCAGTTTATTCGGGGGGGGGCAGCAGAACACTGAAGCTTTCTTT. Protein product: CASSLFGGGQQNTEAFF. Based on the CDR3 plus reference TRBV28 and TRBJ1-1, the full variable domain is DVKVTQSSRYLVKRTGEKVFLECVQDMDHENMFWYRQDPGLGLRLIYFSYDVKMKEKGDIPEGYSVSREKKERFSLILESASTNQTSMYLCASSLFGGGQQNTEAFFGQGTRLTVV.

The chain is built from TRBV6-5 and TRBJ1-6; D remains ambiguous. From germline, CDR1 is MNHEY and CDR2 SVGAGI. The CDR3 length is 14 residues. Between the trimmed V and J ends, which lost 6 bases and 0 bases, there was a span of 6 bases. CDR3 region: CASSPRSYNSPLHF. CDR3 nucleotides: TGTGCCAGCAGCCCCCGCTCCTATAATTCACCCCTCCACTTT.

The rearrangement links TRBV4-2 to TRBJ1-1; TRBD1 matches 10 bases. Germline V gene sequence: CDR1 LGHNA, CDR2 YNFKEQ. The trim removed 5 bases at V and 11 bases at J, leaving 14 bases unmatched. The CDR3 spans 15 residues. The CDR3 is CASSSTRDRGVWAFF. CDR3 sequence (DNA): TGTGCCAGCAGCTCTACCCGGGACAGGGGAGTGTGGGCTTTCTTT.

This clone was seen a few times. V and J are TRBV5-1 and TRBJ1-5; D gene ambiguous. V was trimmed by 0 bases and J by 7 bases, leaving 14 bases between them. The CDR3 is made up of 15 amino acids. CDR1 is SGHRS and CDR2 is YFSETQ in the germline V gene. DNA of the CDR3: TGCGCCAGCAGCTTGGGGGCCGGAGAGGGCCAGCCCCAGCATTTT. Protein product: CASSLGAGEGQPQHF.

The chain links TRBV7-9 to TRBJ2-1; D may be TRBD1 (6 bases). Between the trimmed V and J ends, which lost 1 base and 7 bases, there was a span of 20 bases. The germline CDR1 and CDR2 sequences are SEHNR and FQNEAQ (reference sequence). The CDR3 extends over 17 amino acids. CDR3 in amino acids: CASSLDGLGAFGNEQFF. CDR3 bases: TGTGCCAGCAGCTTAGATGGGTTGGGGGCTTTCGGGAATGAGCAGTTCTTC.